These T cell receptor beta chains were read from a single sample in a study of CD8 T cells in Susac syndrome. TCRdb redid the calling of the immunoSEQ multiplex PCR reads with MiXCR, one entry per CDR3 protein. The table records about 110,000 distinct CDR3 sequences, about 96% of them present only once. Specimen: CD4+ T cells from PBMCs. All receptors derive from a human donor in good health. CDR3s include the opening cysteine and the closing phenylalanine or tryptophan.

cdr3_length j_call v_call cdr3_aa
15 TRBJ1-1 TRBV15 CATSRDLGAGTEAFF
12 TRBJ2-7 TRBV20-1 CSARWDPYEQYF
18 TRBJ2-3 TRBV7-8 CASSSGGMDRTSTDTQYF
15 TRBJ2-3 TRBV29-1 CSVAISGPSTDTQYF
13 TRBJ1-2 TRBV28 CASNQGGVSGYTF
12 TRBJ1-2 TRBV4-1 CASSHRDYGYTF
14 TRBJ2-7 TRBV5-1 CASSPQQGTYEQYF
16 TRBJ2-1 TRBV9 CASSVEAGGLWNEQFF
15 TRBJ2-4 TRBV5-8 CASSLSGSARPIQYF
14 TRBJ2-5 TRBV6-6 CASSLRQGQETQYF
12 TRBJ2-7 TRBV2 CASGQGSYEQYF
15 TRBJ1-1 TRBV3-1 CASSQELRVNTEAFF
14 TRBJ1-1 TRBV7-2 CASSSLSGNTEAFF
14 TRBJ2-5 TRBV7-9 CASSYSSGAETQYF
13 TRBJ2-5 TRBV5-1 CASSMDSPGAQYF
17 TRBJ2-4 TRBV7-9 CASSPGGGQGAKNIQYF
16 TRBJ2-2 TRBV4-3 CASSQEGLVLTGELFF
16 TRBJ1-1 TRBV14 CASSLGQQNENTEAFF
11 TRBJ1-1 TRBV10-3 CAISDGPEAFF
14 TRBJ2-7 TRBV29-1 CSVAFGTASYEQYF
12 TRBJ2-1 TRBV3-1 CASSQVVNEQFF
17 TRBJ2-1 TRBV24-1 CATSDSLGTGGFNEQFF
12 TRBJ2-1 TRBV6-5 CASRRSGGSWFF
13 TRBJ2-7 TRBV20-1 CSASDGTNYEQYF
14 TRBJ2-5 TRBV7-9 CASSSGTSVETQYF